This T cell receptor beta chain comes out of a study of memory CD4+ T cells and cytomegalovirus serostatus. In the study's own analysis: After removing out-of-frame reads, around 2 million distinct TCRbeta sequences remained. The table came from immunoSEQ multiplex PCR; TCRdb's copy has only in-frame clones and leaves some out. That table supplies the V and J calls and clone size; D and trimming were determined from the DNA. Among some 56,000 clones, about four fifths were seen once, and the ten largest hold over 0.35%. V lost 5 bases to trimming and J lost 6 bases; unmatched junction nucleotides: 3. The CDR3 covers 13 residues. The V gene's germline CDR1 is LNHNV and CDR2 YYDKDF (reference sequence). This clone was picked up one time. Its antigen is unknown. Regarding the study as a whole: Each of fewer than 80 CMV-associated TCRbeta sequences occurred in one to five individuals.

Single viable CD3+CD4+CD8-CD45RO+ cells were sorted as the memory CD4+ T cells. The TCR sequence derives from an adult in good health and CMV-seronegative. The sample taken for sequencing was memory CD4+ T cells from blood. The J gene is TRBJ1-2, the V gene TRBV15; 10 nucleotides match TRBD1. Written as DNA, the CDR3 is TGTGCCACCAGCTACGGACAGGGGGATGGCTACACCTTC. Its protein is CATSYGQGDGYTF.